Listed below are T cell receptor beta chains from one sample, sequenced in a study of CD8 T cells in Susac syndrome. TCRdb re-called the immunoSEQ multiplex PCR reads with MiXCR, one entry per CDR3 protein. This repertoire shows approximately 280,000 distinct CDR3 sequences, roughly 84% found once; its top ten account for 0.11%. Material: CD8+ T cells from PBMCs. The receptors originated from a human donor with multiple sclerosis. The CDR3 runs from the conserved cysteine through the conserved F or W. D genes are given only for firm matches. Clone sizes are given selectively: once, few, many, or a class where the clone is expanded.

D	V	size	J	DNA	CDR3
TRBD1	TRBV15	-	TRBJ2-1	TGTGCCACCAGGATGGACAGGGGAAGGAATGAGCAGTTCTTC	CATRMDRGRNEQFF
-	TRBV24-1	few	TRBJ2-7	TGTGCCACCAGTGATAAGGGCAGGGGAAAAAAGTACTTC	CATSDKGRGKKYF
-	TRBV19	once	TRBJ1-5	TGTGCCAGTAGTATCTCAAGCGAGAGGGGCCAGCCCCAGCATTTT	CASSISSERGQPQHF
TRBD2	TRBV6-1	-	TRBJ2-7	TGTGCCAGCCAAAGGGGTCGCGGGAGAAATGGCTACGAGCAGTACTTC	CASQRGRGRNGYEQYF
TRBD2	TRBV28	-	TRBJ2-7	TGTGCCAGCAGTTTAGGACTAGGTTGGGCCTACGAGCAGTACTTC	CASSLGLGWAYEQYF
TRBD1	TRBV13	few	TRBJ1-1	TGTGCCAGCAGCTTAAGCCGGGACAGAGTCTCGGGGGATCCTTCGAACACTGAAGCTTTCTTT	CASSLSRDRVSGDPSNTEAFF
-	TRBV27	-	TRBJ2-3	TGTGCCAGCAGTCCCCGGGACCATGTGGGGTTTTCGGGAACAGATACGCAGTATTTT	CASSPRDHVGFSGTDTQYF
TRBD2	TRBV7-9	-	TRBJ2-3	TGTGCCAGCAGCTTAGGGTCGAGCGGGATGGGCACAGATACGCAGTATTTT	CASSLGSSGMGTDTQYF
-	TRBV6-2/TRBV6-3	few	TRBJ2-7	TGTGCCAGCAGTTACTCGCCGGACGCCCCCCACTTC	CASSYSPDAPHF
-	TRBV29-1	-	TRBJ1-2	TGCAGCGTTGAAGGCAGGGAGTATGGCTACACCTTC	CSVEGREYGYTF
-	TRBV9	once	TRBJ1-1	TGTGCCAGCAGCGTAGCTCGCGTAGGGGAAGCTTTCTTT	CASSVARVGEAFF
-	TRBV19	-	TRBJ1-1	TGTGCCAGTAGTATAGTAGGGAGTCGGGCTGAAGCTTTCTTT	CASSIVGSRAEAFF
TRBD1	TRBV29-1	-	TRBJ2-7	TGCAGCGTTGAAGATTGGGACAGGGGGCGATCCGAGCAGTACTTC	CSVEDWDRGRSEQYF
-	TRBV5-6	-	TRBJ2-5	TGTGCCAGCAGCTGGGGCGGACTACCCCAAGAGACCCAGTACTTC	CASSWGGLPQETQYF
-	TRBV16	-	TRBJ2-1	TGTGCCAGCAGCCAATCTTGGTCGAATGAGCAGTTCTTC	CASSQSWSNEQFF
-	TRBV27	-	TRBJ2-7	TGTGCCAGCAGTTTTGTTAAGGGTAGGGAGCAGTACTTC	CASSFVKGREQYF
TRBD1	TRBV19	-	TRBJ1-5	TGTGCCAGTAGTACCTACGACAGGGGCAATCAGCCCCAGCATTTT	CASSTYDRGNQPQHF
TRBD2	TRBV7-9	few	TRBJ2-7	TGTGCCAGCAGCTCTGGACTTTGGGAGGGGGAGCAGTACTTC	CASSSGLWEGEQYF
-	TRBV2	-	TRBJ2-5	TGTGCCAGTAGGAGTAGCCAAGAGACCCAGTACTTC	CASRSSQETQYF
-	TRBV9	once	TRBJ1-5	TGTGCCAGCGGAGGAGGGGATGCGAATCAGCCCCAGCATTTT	CASGGGDANQPQHF
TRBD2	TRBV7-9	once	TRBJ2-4	TGTGGCAGCAGCTTGATAGCGGGAGCGAAAAACATTCAGTACTTC	CGSSLIAGAKNIQYF
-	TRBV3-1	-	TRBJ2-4	TGTGCCAGCAGCCAAGATATGAACATTCAGTACTTC	CASSQDMNIQYF
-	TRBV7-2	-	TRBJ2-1	TGTGCCAGCAGCTTAGTGGGCTTTAGAGATGAGCAGTTCTTC	CASSLVGFRDEQFF
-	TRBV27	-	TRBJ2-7	TGTGCCACCGGAGCCCTTGGGGCGTACGAGCGGTACTTC	CATGALGAYERYF
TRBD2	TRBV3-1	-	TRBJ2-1	TGTGCCAGCAGCCCTGGACCCCAGCGGGGATCCCCCTACAATGAGCAGTTCTTC	CASSPGPQRGSPYNEQFF
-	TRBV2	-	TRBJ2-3	TGTGCCCGCCCGGGACACCTTAGCACAGATACGCAGTATTTT	CARPGHLSTDTQYF
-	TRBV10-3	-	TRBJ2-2	TGTGCCATCAGTGAGTCGACGTTAGGCACCGGGGAGCTGTTTTTT	CAISESTLGTGELFF